This T cell receptor beta chain was recorded in a study of blood T cell repertoires in COVID-19. This CDR3 spans 16 amino acids. The germline CDR1 and CDR2 sequences are LGHNA and YNFKEQ. Trimming took 1 base from V and 5 from J; bases not matched to a gene: 7. Per the authors' pipeline: By means of reference gene primer amplification, nucleated cell counts were estimated. Clones were read by immunoSEQ multiplex PCR, and TCRdb kept only the in-frame ones, dropping some. From that table come the V and J calls and clone size; the DNA was used to work out D and trimming. The sample has 13,000 or so clones, under 95% seen once.

This TCR derives from a human donor in a cohort sampled during active COVID-19. The V call is TRBV4-2, the J call TRBJ2-1, with 8 bases that match TRBD2. The sequencing sample was made of peripheral blood. CDR3 sequence reads: CASSQARLAGNNEQFF. The DNA for the CDR3 is TGTGCCAGCAGCCAAGCGCGGCTAGCGGGCAACAATGAGCAGTTCTTC.